This TCR beta chain was retrieved from a study of breast tumors, draining lymph nodes, adjacent tissues. Findings of the study overall: The lymph node origin of tumor T cells was framed as consistent with a hypothesis, not demonstrated. Compared with lymph nodes, tumors were less diverse; compared with nontumor tissue, more.

Axillary draining lymph nodes of breast cancer patients supplied the node samples. The CDR3 extends over 15 amino acids. V was cut by 1 base and J by 7 bases, with 17 bases left in between. Germline CDR1 and CDR2: DFQATT and SNEGSKA (reference sequence). This clonotype was found many times. Its specificity is not known. MiXCR, run by TCRdb on the multiplex PCR reads, gives a single entry per CDR3 protein. In the table there are approximately 130,000 distinct CDR3 sequences, 20% to 25% of which are singletons. The TCR comes from a female donor with breast cancer. Some clones in this sample may be carry-over from other donors' samples. Source material: axillary lymph node tissue. The chain has TRBV20-1 and TRBJ2-1; the D gene is possibly TRBD1 (6 bases). The CDR3 DNA follows: TGCAGTGCTAGAGGGGTAGGGGAGCAGGGGAATGAGCAGTTCTTC. This gives the protein CSARGVGEQGNEQFF.